The 27 T cell receptor beta chains below come from one sample, sequenced in a study of T cell repertoires in cytomegalovirus infection. TCRdb re-derived calls from the reads in MiXCR, one entry per CDR3 protein. The sample includes fewer than 200,000 distinct CDR3 sequences, roughly 21% of them seen just once. These receptors' targets are unknown. The sample was CD8+ T cells from cultured PBMCs, taken from culture after CMV antigen stimulation. These receptors were taken from a human donor in good health (CMV status not recorded). Some clones in this sample may be carry-over from other donors' samples.

This clonotype was observed a few times. The chain uses TRBV6-1 and TRBJ2-7, with 10 bases matching TRBD2. Germline values: CDR1 MNHNS, CDR2 SASEGT. This CDR3 spans 17 amino acids. V shed 1 base, J shed 5 bases, and the junction held 11 bases outside the gene matches. CDR3 residues: CASSEEGRVAGGHEQYF. Written as DNA, the CDR3 is TGTGCCAGCAGTGAAGAAGGGAGGGTAGCGGGGGGCCACGAGCAGTACTTC.

In its sample, this clonotype was seen a few times. This rearrangement joins TRBV19 to TRBJ2-1, with TRBD2 identical over 8 bases. The CDR3 loop spans 15 amino acids. The V gene end was trimmed by 7 bases and the J gene end by 4 bases; junction bases not matched to a gene: 9. Germline V lookup: CDR1 LNHDA, CDR2 SQIVND (reference sequence). CDR3 sequence: CASKELTSGYNEQFF. As DNA, the CDR3 is TGTGCCAGTAAGGAGCTAACTAGCGGTTACAATGAGCAGTTCTTC. The variable domain in full, with the rest retrieved from reference TRBV19 and TRBJ2-1, is DGGITQSPKYLFRKEGQNVTLSCEQNLNHDAMYWYRQDPGQGLRLIYYSQIVNDFQKGDIAEGYSVSREKKESFPLTVTSAQKNPTAFYLCASKELTSGYNEQFFGPGTRLTVL.

This clonotype was picked up a small number of times. The V and J genes are TRBV7-8 and TRBJ1-2; 8 nucleotides line up with TRBD1. This CDR3 has 15 residues. CDR1 and CDR2 (germline): SGHVS, FQNEAQ. With V trimmed by 5 bases and J by 4 bases, 9 bases remained unmatched. Here the CDR3 reads CASSRGQGLSYGYTF. Written as DNA, the CDR3 is TGTGCCAGCAGCCGTGGACAGGGACTGAGCTATGGCTACACCTTC.

In its sample, this clonotype ranks as medium-sized. CDR3 protein: CASSLADGAKNIQYF. CDR3 bases: TGCGCCAGCAGCTTGGCCGACGGAGCCAAAAACATTCAGTACTTC. The V and J genes are TRBV5-1 and TRBJ2-4, with unresolved D. CDR1 SGHRS and CDR2 YFSETQ come from the germline V gene. The CDR3 has 15 amino acids. Trimming pared 0 bases from V and 0 bases from J, leaving 7 bases between.

This chain uses TRBV7-8 with TRBJ1-4; TRBD1 is a possible D gene (6 bases). V lost 5 bases to trimming and J lost 6 bases, with 16 bases between them. The CDR3 is 15 residues long. The germline V gene encodes CDR1 SGHVS and CDR2 FQNEAQ. The CDR3 DNA sequence: TGTGCCAGCAGCGTCCCCCAGGGGTTGGATGAAAAACTGTTTTTT. Translation gives CASSVPQGLDEKLFF.

This CDR3 reads CASSYGDNTEAFF. As DNA, the CDR3 is TGTGCCAGCAGTTACGGGGACAACACTGAAGCTTTCTTT. J is TRBJ1-1 and V is TRBV6-5; D perhaps matches TRBD1 (5 bases). Germline V gene data show CDR1 as MNHEY and CDR2 as SVGAGI. The length of the CDR3 is 13 residues. V was pared by 2 bases and J by 2 bases, with 6 bases between.

This clonotype showed up just a few times. This rearrangement joins TRBV5-6 to TRBJ1-2; no clear D. Per the germline V gene, CDR1 is SGHDT and CDR2 is YYEEEE. CDR3 length equals 13 residues. Trimming took 0 bases from V and 7 from J, leaving 10 bases between them. The CDR3 is CASSLEGMGGYTF. CDR3 nucleotides: TGTGCCAGCAGCTTGGAAGGGATGGGTGGCTACACCTTC.

This clonotype appeared a few times. The chain has TRBV28 and TRBJ2-7; the match to TRBD1 covers 8 bases. V was clipped by 8 bases and J by 3 bases; unmatched bases: 9. This CDR3 has 14 residues. Per germline, CDR1 MDHEN and CDR2 SYDVKM. The CDR3 DNA reads as TGTGCCAGCGAGACAGGACAGGGTGTCTACGAGCAGTACTTC. Residues: CASETGQGVYEQYF.

V gene TRBV12-3 or TRBV12-4 combines with J gene TRBJ1-2; no reliable D call. The CDR3 sequence is 16 residues long. The V gene lost 5 bases and the J gene lost 4 bases, with 20 bases spanning the gap. The CDR3 region is CASSPTSSPTGYGYTF. The CDR3 DNA sequence: TGTGCCAGCAGTCCCACCTCGAGCCCGACGGGCTATGGCTACACCTTC.

V usage is TRBV7-9 and J usage is TRBJ1-6; D possibly corresponds to TRBD1 (5 bases). CDR1 is SEHNR, CDR2 FQNEAQ, per germline (reference sequence). The CDR3 length is 14 residues. The V end was cut by 4 bases, the J end by 7 bases, with 11 bases between. CDR3 in amino acids: CASSSGLLNSPLHF. DNA for the CDR3: TGTGCCAGCAGCTCGGGACTCCTCAATTCACCCCTCCACTTT. Drawing the rest from reference TRBV7-9 and TRBJ1-6, the complete variable domain is DTGVSQNPRHKITKRGQNVTFRCDPISEHNRLYWYRQTLGQGPEFLTYFQNEAQLEKSRLLSDRFSAERPKGSFSTLEIQRTEQGDSAMYLCASSSGLLNSPLHFGNGTRLTVT.

The chain carries TRBV5-1 and TRBJ2-5; 13 bases are shared with TRBD2. Losses at the gene ends were 3 bases for V and 1 base for J; bases not matched to a gene: 3. This CDR3 is 16 amino acids long. Germline V gene sequence: CDR1 SGHRS, CDR2 YFSETQ. CDR3 coding DNA: TGCGCCAGCAGCTGGACTAGCGGGGGCGTCCAAGAGACCCAGTACTTC. Translation: CASSWTSGGVQETQYF.

This clonotype was picked up a small number of times. This CDR3 is CASPGTVFDTEAFF. For the CDR3, the DNA is TGCGCCAGCCCCGGGACAGTGTTCGACACTGAAGCTTTCTTT. The chain employs TRBV10-1 and TRBJ1-1; 7 nucleotides match TRBD1. This CDR3 is built from 14 residues. J gave up 3 bases and V 8 bases, and 9 bases lay outside the gene matches. Germline V CDR1 and CDR2: WNHNN, SYGVQD (reference sequence).

The chain has TRBV7-8 and TRBJ2-3; a possible D gene is TRBD2 (6 bases). Between the trimmed V and J ends, which lost 4 bases and 4 bases, there was a span of 15 bases. This CDR3 contains 15 residues. The germline V gene encodes CDR1 SGHVS and CDR2 FQNEAQ. The CDR3 reads CASSWWGVGADTQYF. The DNA of the CDR3 is TGTGCCAGCAGCTGGTGGGGGGTTGGGGCAGATACGCAGTATTTT.

The CDR3 loop is CASSFRSGGNGELFF. The CDR3 DNA is TGTGCCAGCAGCTTCAGAAGCGGGGGTAACGGGGAGCTGTTTTTT. The chain has TRBV7-6 and TRBJ2-2; 8 positions match TRBD2. V gave up 3 bases and J gave up 7 bases; unmatched junction bases: 7. The CDR3 extends over 15 amino acids. Germline V gene data show CDR1 as SGHVS and CDR2 as FNYEAQ.

This clonotype was observed a few times. The chain uses TRBV7-6 and TRBJ1-4; D gene ambiguous. CDR1 SGHVS and CDR2 FNYEAQ come from the germline V gene. This CDR3 spans 15 amino acids. V lost 3 bases, J lost 6 bases, and 14 bases lay in between. CDR3 sequence: CASSFRSAGDEKLFF. CDR3 bases: TGTGCCAGCAGCTTCCGATCGGCCGGGGATGAAAAACTGTTTTTT.

This clonotype was seen only once. The genes are TRBV7-9 and TRBJ2-7; D might be TRBD2 (6 bases). This CDR3 is 17 amino acids long. The ends were cut back, 5 bases at V and 0 bases at J, with 20 bases in the middle. Germline CDR1 and CDR2: SEHNR and FQNEAQ (reference sequence). The CDR3 sequence: CASSPPVGGSSSYEQYF. CDR3 nucleotide sequence: TGTGCCAGCAGCCCCCCGGTTGGAGGGTCTAGCTCCTACGAGCAGTACTTC.

This clonotype was seen more than once but under ten times. This chain links TRBV7-9 with TRBJ1-1; 9 nucleotides agree with TRBD1. From germline, CDR1 is SEHNR and CDR2 FQNEAQ (reference sequence). The CDR3 is 15 amino acids. Trimming cost V 5 bases and J 5 bases; bases outside gene matches: 9. The chain's CDR3 is CASSPRQGERTEAFF. For the CDR3, the DNA is TGTGCCAGCAGCCCGCGACAGGGGGAAAGGACTGAAGCTTTCTTT.

This clonotype was observed a few times. The chain carries TRBV5-6 and TRBJ2-7; no definite D call. The CDR3 has 14 residues. The V end was cut by 0 bases, the J end by 3 bases, with 10 bases between. CDR1 and CDR2 (germline): SGHDT, YYEEEE. The CDR3: CASSLAGSLYEQYF. CDR3 bases: TGTGCCAGCAGCTTGGCTGGCAGCCTCTACGAGCAGTACTTC.

As DNA, the CDR3 is TGCGCCAGCAGCCAGGGACTAGCATACGAGCAGTACTTC. This gives the protein CASSQGLAYEQYF. The chain recombines TRBV4-1 with TRBJ2-7, with 9 positions matching TRBD2. This CDR3 has 13 amino acids. The ends lost 3 bases at V and 4 bases at J; junction bases unmatched: 1. Germline CDR1 reads MGHRA; CDR2 reads YSYEKL.

The genes are TRBV6-8 and TRBJ2-7; D uncertain. This CDR3 comprises 13 residues. V was pared by 5 bases and J by 6 bases, with 14 bases between. Germline CDR1 and CDR2: MNHGY and SAAAGT. The CDR3 nucleotides are TGTGCCAGCAGTATCACCCTGGCTGGCGAGCAGTACTTC. It is translated as CASSITLAGEQYF.

This clonotype was counted between two and nine times. The V and J genes are TRBV7-9 and TRBJ1-1; unclear D gene. V was shortened by 1 base and J by 6 bases, with 12 bases between the two germline ends. Germline CDR1 and CDR2: SEHNR and FQNEAQ (reference sequence). CDR3 size: 14 residues. The CDR3 reads CASSLVQEGSEAFF. The CDR3 nucleotides are TGTGCCAGCAGCTTAGTTCAGGAAGGATCTGAAGCTTTCTTT.

The chain carries TRBV5-6 and TRBJ1-6, with D perhaps matching TRBD1 (5 bases). CDR1 is SGHDT and CDR2 is YYEEEE in the germline V gene. Trimming stripped 0 bases from V and 8 bases from J, with 9 bases between. CDR3 length equals 14 residues. CDR3 sequence reads: CASSLDRTHSPLHF. The CDR3 region has the DNA TGTGCCAGCAGCTTGGACAGGACTCATTCACCCCTCCACTTT.

This clonotype has a handful of counts. J is TRBJ1-6 and V is TRBV7-9; D gene ambiguous. Trimming took 5 bases from V and 8 from J, leaving 22 bases between them. CDR1 and CDR2 (germline): SEHNR, FQNEAQ (reference sequence). This CDR3 has 17 amino acids. In nucleotides, the CDR3 is TGTGCCAGCAGCCCTACGGTCTTAAGTCCGGCAGATTCACCCCTCCACTTT. Its protein is CASSPTVLSPADSPLHF.

This chain links TRBV9 with TRBJ2-1, with 16 bases matching TRBD2. This CDR3 is 18 amino acids long. J gave up 8 bases and V 4 bases, and 12 bases lay outside the gene matches. Germline CDR1 and CDR2: SGDLS and YYNGEE. The CDR3 DNA reads TGTGCCAGCAGCCGGGGACTAGCGGGGGGGAATTCCTTAGATGAGCAGTTCTTC. It specifies CASSRGLAGGNSLDEQFF. The full variable domain, rest sourced from reference TRBV9 and TRBJ2-1, is DSGVTQTPKHLITATGQRVTLRCSPRSGDLSVYWYQQSLDQGLQFLIQYYNGEERAKGNILERFSAQQFPDLHSELNLSSLELGDSALYFCASSRGLAGGNSLDEQFFGPGTRLTVL.

V and J are TRBV27 and TRBJ1-3; D is possibly TRBD1 (5 bases). The germline V gene has CDR1 MNHEY and CDR2 SMNVEV (reference sequence). The CDR3 runs to 15 residues. V lost 4 bases and J 4 bases, leaving 14 bases between the germline ends. The CDR3 sequence: CASSSWGVTGNTIYF. Here the CDR3 DNA reads TGTGCCAGCAGTTCATGGGGGGTTACAGGAAACACCATATATTTT.

This clonotype was seen a handful of times. This sequence joins TRBV6-2 or TRBV6-3 and TRBJ2-2, with D unresolved. The germline CDR1 and CDR2 sequences are MNHEY and SVGEGT. V dropped 2 bases and J dropped 0 bases, with 10 bases sitting between them. This CDR3 is built from 16 residues. CDR3 in amino acids: CASSYAGPANTGELFF. Written as DNA, the CDR3 is TGTGCCAGCAGTTACGCTGGACCGGCGAACACCGGGGAGCTGTTTTTT.

In its sample, this clonotype was seen many times. The chain has TRBV6-4 and TRBJ2-1; D unclear. The germline V gene encodes CDR1 MRHNA and CDR2 SNTAGT. The CDR3 extends over 14 amino acids. V was cut by 1 base and J by 5 bases, with 9 bases left in between. As DNA, the CDR3 is TGTGCCAGCAGTGACTTTGGCGGACACAATGAGCAGTTCTTC. This encodes CASSDFGGHNEQFF.